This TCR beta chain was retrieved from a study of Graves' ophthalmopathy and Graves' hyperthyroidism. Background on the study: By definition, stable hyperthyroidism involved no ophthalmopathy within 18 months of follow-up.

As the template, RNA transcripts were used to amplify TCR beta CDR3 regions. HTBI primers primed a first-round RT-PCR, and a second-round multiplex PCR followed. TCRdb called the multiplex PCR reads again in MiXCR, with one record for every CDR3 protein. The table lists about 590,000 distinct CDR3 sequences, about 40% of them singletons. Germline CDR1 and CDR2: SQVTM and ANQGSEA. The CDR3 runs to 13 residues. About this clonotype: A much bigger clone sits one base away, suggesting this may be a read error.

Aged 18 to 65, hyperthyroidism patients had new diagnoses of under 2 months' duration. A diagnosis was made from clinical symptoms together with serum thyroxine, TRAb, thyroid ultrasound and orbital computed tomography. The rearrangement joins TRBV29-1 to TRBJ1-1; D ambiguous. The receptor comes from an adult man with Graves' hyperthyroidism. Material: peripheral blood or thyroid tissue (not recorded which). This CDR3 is CGVENFGNTEAFF. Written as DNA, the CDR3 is TGCGGCGTTGAGAATTTTGGGAACACTGAAGCTTTCTTT.